Listed below are T cell receptor beta chains from one sample, sequenced in a study of blood T cells in healthy people across ages. MiXCR was run by TCRdb on the 5' RACE reads, yielding one entry per CDR3 protein. Of about 400,000 distinct CDR3 sequences listed, about half are singletons. Input material: blood. The receptors derive from a man in his fifties or sixties in good health. Both conserved end residues are part of each CDR3. A D gene is named only where the DNA matches it firmly. Rows may omit the clone size; those that give it use once, few, many or a size class.

d_call,cdr3_length,j_call,v_call,clone_size,cdr3_aa,cdr3_nt
.,13,TRBJ1-1,TRBV30,.,CAWDRRVNTEAFF,TGTGCCTGGGATCGAAGGGTGAACACTGAAGCTTTCTTT
TRBD2,17,TRBJ2-1,TRBV6-6,.,CASSYSIAGGRYNEQFF,TGTGCCAGCAGTTACTCCATAGCGGGAGGGCGTTACAATGAGCAGTTCTTC
.,17,TRBJ2-4,TRBV5-1,.,CASSLESGLTSLGEQYF,TGCGCCAGCAGCTTGGAATCCGGACTAACTTCTCTAGGTGAGCAGTACTTC
.,13,TRBJ2-7,TRBV6-1,.,CASSLYRSYEQYF,TGTGCCAGCAGTTTATACAGGTCCTACGAGCAGTACTTC
TRBD2,14,TRBJ2-4,TRBV20-1,.,CSARLAGGPDIQYF,TGCAGTGCTAGACTAGCGGGAGGGCCTGACATTCAGTACTTC
.,15,TRBJ2-3,TRBV6-1,.,CASSEEEVSTDTQYF,TGTGCCAGCAGTGAAGAGGAAGTTAGCACAGATACGCAGTATTTT
TRBD1,15,TRBJ1-2,TRBV28,few,CASSLLTGASYGYTF,TGTGCCAGCAGTTTATTGACAGGGGCCAGCTATGGCTACACCTTC
TRBD2,14,TRBJ2-7,TRBV6-6,few,CASGVGGRAYEQYF,TGTGCCAGCGGTGTTGGCGGGAGGGCCTACGAGCAGTACTTC
TRBD1,14,TRBJ1-2,TRBV11-2,.,CASSHQRQGARYTF,TGTGCCAGCAGCCATCAAAGACAGGGGGCTCGCTACACCTTC
.,15,TRBJ2-7,TRBV12-5,few,CASGPYGTPPYEQYF,TGTGCTAGTGGTCCTTACGGGACACCCCCCTACGAGCAGTACTTC
.,15,TRBJ2-3,TRBV19,.,CASSIERTISDTQYF,TGTGCCAGTAGTATAGAGAGGACAATTTCAGATACGCAGTATTTT
TRBD1,14,TRBJ2-5,TRBV5-6,.,CASSRQGPMGEQYF,TGTGCCAGCAGCAGACAGGGACCGATGGGGGAGCAGTACTTC
.,11,TRBJ2-5,TRBV30,once,CAWSLGETQYF,TGTGCCTGGAGTCTTGGGGAGACCCAGTACTTC
.,14,TRBJ2-2,TRBV20-1,.,CSAFAGAGTGELFF,TGCAGTGCCTTCGCGGGGGCGGGCACCGGGGAGCTGTTTTTT
TRBD2,15,TRBJ2-7,TRBV6-1,many,CASKEGAGVMYEQYF,TGTGCCAGCAAGGAGGGAGCGGGAGTTATGTACGAGCAGTACTTC
TRBD2,14,TRBJ2-5,TRBV20-1,few,CSAKLAGGLETQYF,TGCAGTGCCAAATTAGCGGGGGGGCTAGAGACCCAGTACTTC
.,14,TRBJ2-3,TRBV24-1,.,CATSEGPGADTQYF,TGTGCCACCAGTGAGGGACCCGGCGCAGATACGCAGTATTTT
.,15,TRBJ2-6,TRBV9,.,CASTEGRSGANVLTF,TGTGCCAGCACGGAAGGGCGCTCTGGGGCCAACGTCCTGACTTTC
.,18,TRBJ2-3,TRBV10-1,few,CASSESKRASPRADTQYF,TGCGCCAGCAGTGAGTCGAAGCGGGCCTCCCCTAGGGCAGATACGCAGTATTTT
.,15,TRBJ2-3,TRBV7-2,few,CASSQAGGEVDTQYF,TGTGCCAGCAGCCAAGCTGGGGGTGAGGTAGATACGCAGTATTTT
.,11,TRBJ1-2,TRBV20-1,few,CSAPGYKGYTF,TGCAGTGCTCCGGGGTACAAAGGCTACACCTTC
.,15,TRBJ1-6,TRBV18,.,CASSNSQLPNSPLHF,TGTGCCAGCTCAAATTCCCAGCTCCCTAATTCACCCCTCCACTTT
.,15,TRBJ2-3,TRBV3-1,once,CASSQGSGAPLSQYF,TGTGCCAGCAGCCAGGGTAGCGGCGCTCCGCTGTCGCAGTATTTT
TRBD2,14,TRBJ2-3,TRBV7-3,.,CASRQWGGIDTQYF,TGTGCCAGCCGCCAGTGGGGAGGGATAGATACGCAGTATTTT
.,14,TRBJ2-7,TRBV20-1,.,CSASLRQGRNEQYF,TGCAGTGCTAGTTTACGTCAGGGACGGAACGAGCAGTACTTC
TRBD1,16,TRBJ2-5,TRBV20-1,.,CSARSSTGAIQETQYF,TGCAGTGCTAGAAGTTCGACAGGGGCTATCCAAGAGACCCAGTACTTC
.,14,TRBJ1-5,TRBV2,.,CASSETARYQPQHF,TGTGCCAGCAGTGAGACAGCTAGATACCAGCCCCAGCATTTT
TRBD2,13,TRBJ2-1,TRBV20-1,few,CSGEGTSGNEQFF,TGCAGTGGGGAAGGGACTAGCGGCAATGAGCAGTTCTTC
TRBD2,17,TRBJ2-1,TRBV27,.,CACSPRTSGRKYNEQFF,TGTGCCTGCAGTCCTCGGACTAGCGGGAGGAAGTACAATGAGCAGTTCTTC
.,14,TRBJ2-7,TRBV6-6,.,CASSASGVIYEQYF,TGTGCCAGCAGTGCGAGCGGTGTGATCTACGAGCAGTACTTC
.,16,TRBJ2-1,TRBV11-2,.,CASSLVGRGILNEQFF,TGTGCCAGCAGCTTAGTAGGCAGGGGAATTTTGAATGAGCAGTTCTTC
.,12,TRBJ2-7,TRBV6-6,.,CASTGSGWEQYF,TGTGCCAGCACGGGGTCAGGGTGGGAGCAGTACTTC
.,14,TRBJ2-4,TRBV5-1,.,CASSPLAAKNIQYF,TGCGCCAGCAGCCCCCTCGCGGCCAAAAACATTCAGTACTTC
TRBD1,16,TRBJ1-2,TRBV7-2,.,CASSLMGTVPGRGYTF,TGTGCCAGCAGCTTAATGGGGACAGTCCCCGGCCGGGGCTACACCTTC
TRBD2,15,TRBJ2-3,TRBV20-1,.,CSADPGLGQGDTQYF,TGCAGTGCCGACCCCGGACTAGGGCAGGGAGATACGCAGTATTTT
.,16,TRBJ1-5,TRBV12-3/TRBV12-4,.,CASSSQGTVSNQPQHF,TGTGCCAGCAGTTCCCAAGGAACCGTTAGCAATCAGCCCCAGCATTTT
.,12,TRBJ2-7,TRBV10-3,.,CAISDQGREQYF,TGTGCCATCAGTGATCAGGGTCGCGAGCAGTACTTC
.,16,TRBJ2-1,TRBV9,.,CASSVGRGSPGIEQFF,TGTGCCAGCAGCGTAGGGAGAGGGTCCCCGGGAATCGAGCAGTTCTTC
.,16,TRBJ2-7,TRBV6-2/TRBV6-3,.,CASGPSPGVGSYEQYF,TGTGCCAGCGGACCCTCGCCGGGAGTGGGCTCCTACGAGCAGTACTTC
.,14,TRBJ1-2,TRBV20-1,once,CSASPPADNYGYTF,TGCAGTGCTAGCCCCCCGGCAGACAACTATGGCTACACCTTC
TRBD2,15,TRBJ2-5,TRBV20-1,.,CSARVSGGPQETQYF,TGCAGTGCTAGAGTTAGCGGGGGCCCTCAAGAGACCCAGTACTTC
TRBD1,13,TRBJ1-2,TRBV20-1,few,CSAAGQADYGYTF,TGCAGTGCCGCGGGACAGGCCGACTATGGCTACACCTTC
.,16,TRBJ2-3,TRBV7-2,.,CASSLDWGGLTDTQYF,TGTGCCAGCAGCTTAGATTGGGGGGGGCTCACAGATACGCAGTATTTT
.,14,TRBJ1-2,TRBV12-3/TRBV12-4,few,CASSFRGRPYGYTF,TGTGCCAGCAGTTTTAGGGGCAGACCCTATGGCTACACCTTC
TRBD1,13,TRBJ2-1,TRBV5-1,.,CASSLRGPNEQFF,TGCGCCAGCAGCTTGAGGGGGCCCAATGAGCAGTTCTTC
TRBD1,17,TRBJ2-6,TRBV19,.,CASNPGQTTGGANVLTF,TGTGCCAGTAATCCGGGACAGACGACCGGTGGGGCCAACGTCCTGACTTTC
TRBD2,18,TRBJ2-2,TRBV7-2,.,CASSLTRTSGSNTGELFF,TGTGCCAGCAGCTTAACTCGCACTAGCGGGTCGAACACCGGGGAGCTGTTTTTT
TRBD1,15,TRBJ1-1,TRBV29-1,.,CSVSGTDNLNTEAFF,TGCAGCGTCTCCGGGACAGACAATCTGAACACTGAAGCTTTCTTT
TRBD2,14,TRBJ2-3,TRBV7-2,.,CASSSNGRAGTQYF,TGTGCCAGCAGCTCTAACGGGAGGGCGGGTACGCAGTATTTT
.,16,TRBJ2-7,TRBV20-1,once,CSAFSPGQKGYNEQYF,TGCAGTGCTTTTTCTCCGGGACAAAAGGGCTACAATGAGCAGTACTTC
TRBD1,16,TRBJ2-5,TRBV28,.,CASSLMGQATQETQYF,TGTGCCAGCAGTTTAATGGGACAGGCGACCCAAGAGACCCAGTACTTC
TRBD1,14,TRBJ2-7,TRBV28,many,CASRLTGTGGEQYF,TGTGCCAGCAGACTAACCGGGACAGGGGGAGAGCAGTACTTC
.,15,TRBJ1-6,TRBV6-1,few,CASSESNHPNSPLHF,TGTGCCAGCAGTGAATCGAACCACCCTAATTCACCCCTCCACTTT
.,13,TRBJ2-5,TRBV27,.,CASSDRFGETQYF,TGTGCCAGCAGTGATCGGTTCGGGGAGACCCAGTACTTC
.,14,TRBJ2-3,TRBV7-3,.,CASSPSVSTDTQYF,TGTGCCAGCAGCCCTAGCGTTAGCACAGATACGCAGTATTTT